The clone carrying this T cell receptor (beta chain) was seen once. What it recognizes is unknown. These data originate in a study of cytomegalovirus exposure and HLA in healthy donors. Overall study results and limits: In a later analysis, common viral pathogens appeared linked to several of the most significant clusters.

The CDR3 extends over 16 amino acids. The germline gives CDR1 LNHDA, CDR2 SQIVND (reference sequence). The V and J ends lost 2 bases and 6 bases respectively, with 17 bases between them. PCR employed 60 Vbeta and 13 Jbeta primers. Sequencing used immunoSEQ multiplex PCR; TCRdb keeps in-frame clones, though not all of them. Seen here are over 150,000 clones, around 77% observed once, and the top ten hold less than 3.5%. The sample consisted of PBMCs. The sequence derives from a woman aged 25 to 39 in good health and CMV-seronegative. J is TRBJ2-1 and V is TRBV19; TRBD2 is a possible D gene (5 bases). The CDR3 reads CASSILAYAAGNEQFF. The CDR3 DNA follows: TGTGCCAGTAGTATACTCGCCTATGCCGCGGGCAATGAGCAGTTCTTC.